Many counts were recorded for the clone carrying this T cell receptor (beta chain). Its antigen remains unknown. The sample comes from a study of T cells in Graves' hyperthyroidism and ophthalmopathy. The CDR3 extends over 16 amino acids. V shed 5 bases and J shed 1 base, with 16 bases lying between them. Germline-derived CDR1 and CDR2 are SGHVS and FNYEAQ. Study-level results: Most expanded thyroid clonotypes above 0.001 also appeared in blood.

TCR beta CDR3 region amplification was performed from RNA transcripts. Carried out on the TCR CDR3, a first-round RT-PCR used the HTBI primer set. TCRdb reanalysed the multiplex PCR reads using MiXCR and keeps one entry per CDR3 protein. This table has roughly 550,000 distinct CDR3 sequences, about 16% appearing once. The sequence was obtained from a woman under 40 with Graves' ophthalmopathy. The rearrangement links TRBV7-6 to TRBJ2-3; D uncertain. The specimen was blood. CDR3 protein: CASSPSPSPGTDTQYF. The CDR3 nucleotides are TGTGCCAGCAGCCCGAGCCCAAGCCCTGGCACAGATACGCAGTATTTT. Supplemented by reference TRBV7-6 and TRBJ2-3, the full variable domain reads GAGVSQSPRYKVTKRGQDVALRCDPISGHVSLYWYRQALGQGPEFLTYFNYEAQQDKSGLPNDRFSAERPEGSISTLTIQRTEQRDSAMYRCASSPSPSPGTDTQYFGPGTRLTVL.